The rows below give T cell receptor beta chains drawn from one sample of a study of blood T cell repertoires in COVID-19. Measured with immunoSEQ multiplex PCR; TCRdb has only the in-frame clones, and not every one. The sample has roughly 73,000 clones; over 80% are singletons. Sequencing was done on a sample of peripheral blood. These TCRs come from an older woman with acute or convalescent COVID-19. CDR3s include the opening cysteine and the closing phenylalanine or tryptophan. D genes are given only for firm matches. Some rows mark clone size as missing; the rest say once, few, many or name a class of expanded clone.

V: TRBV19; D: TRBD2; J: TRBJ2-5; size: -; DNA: TGTGCCAGTACAACTAGCGGGGGGAAAGAGACCCAGTACTTC; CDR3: CASTTSGGKETQYF
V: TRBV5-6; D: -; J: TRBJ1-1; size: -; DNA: TGTGCCAGCAGCCCCGGTGTGTCTGGAGCTTTCTTT; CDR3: CASSPGVSGAFF
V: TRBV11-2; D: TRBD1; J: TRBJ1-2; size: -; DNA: TGTGCCAGCAGCTCCCGGACAGGGAGGACCTTC; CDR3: CASSSRTGRTF
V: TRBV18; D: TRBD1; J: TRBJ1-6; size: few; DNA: TGTGCCAGCTCACCAACCGCACAGGGGAATTCACCCCTCCACTTT; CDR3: CASSPTAQGNSPLHF
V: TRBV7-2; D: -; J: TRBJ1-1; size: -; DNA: TGTGCCAGCAGCCGCAGAACCATGAACACTGAAGCTTTCTTT; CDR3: CASSRRTMNTEAFF
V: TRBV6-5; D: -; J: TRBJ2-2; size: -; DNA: TGTGCCAGCAGTTATGGCAGGTTGAACACCGGGGAGCTGTTTTTT; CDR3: CASSYGRLNTGELFF
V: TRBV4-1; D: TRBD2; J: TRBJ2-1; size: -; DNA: TGCGCCAGCAGCCAAGGCTTTGAGGGACTAGCGGGGGGGCGTGAGCAGTTCTTC; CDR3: CASSQGFEGLAGGREQFF
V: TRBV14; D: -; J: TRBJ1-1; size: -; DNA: TGTGCCAGCAGCCTCTTCGTGAACACTGAAGCTTTCTTT; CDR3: CASSLFVNTEAFF
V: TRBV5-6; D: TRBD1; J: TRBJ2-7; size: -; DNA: TGTGCCAGCAGCTCATCGGGACAGGGGTACGAGCAGTACTTC; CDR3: CASSSSGQGYEQYF
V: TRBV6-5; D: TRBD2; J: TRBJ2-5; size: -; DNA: TGTGCCAGCAGCCTCGAACGGGGGGGCCAAGAGACCCAGTACTTC; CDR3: CASSLERGGQETQYF
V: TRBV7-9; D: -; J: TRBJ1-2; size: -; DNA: TGTGCCAGCAGCTTATCATCAGGGGTGGGAGGCTACACCTTC; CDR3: CASSLSSGVGGYTF
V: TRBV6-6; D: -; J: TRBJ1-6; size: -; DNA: TGTGCCAGCATCGACTACACCTCTTCCTACGGTTCACCCCTCCACTTT; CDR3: CASIDYTSSYGSPLHF
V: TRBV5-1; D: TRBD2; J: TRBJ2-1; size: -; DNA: TGCGCCAGCAGCTTGTCAGCTAGCGGGGGGGCAGGAGAGCAGTTCTTC; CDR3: CASSLSASGGAGEQFF
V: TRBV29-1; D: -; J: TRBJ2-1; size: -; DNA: TGCAGCATGAATCGGGGTACCTACAATGAGCAGTTCTTC; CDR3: CSMNRGTYNEQFF
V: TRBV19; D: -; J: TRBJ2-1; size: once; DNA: TGTGCCAGTAGTATCCAGCGGGTATCAAACAATGAGCAGTTCTTC; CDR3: CASSIQRVSNNEQFF
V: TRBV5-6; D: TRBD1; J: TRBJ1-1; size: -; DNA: TGTGCCAGCAGCTTGGTAGGACAGGGAAACACTGAAGCTTTCTTT; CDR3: CASSLVGQGNTEAFF
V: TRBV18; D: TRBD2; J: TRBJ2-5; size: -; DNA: TGTGCCAGCTCACCCGACATGGGACTAGCGGGAGAGACCCAGTACTTC; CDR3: CASSPDMGLAGETQYF
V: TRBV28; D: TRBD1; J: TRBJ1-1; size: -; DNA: TGTGCCAGCAGTCCATACACGAGGGACAGAGAAGCTTTCTTT; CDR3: CASSPYTRDREAFF
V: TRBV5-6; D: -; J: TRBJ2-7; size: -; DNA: TGTGCCAGCAGCCTTACAGACTACGAGCAGTACTTC; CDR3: CASSLTDYEQYF
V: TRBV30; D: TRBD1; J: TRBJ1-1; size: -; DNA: TGTGCCTGGAGGGCTCCAGGGGGCAATGAAGCTTTCTTT; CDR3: CAWRAPGGNEAFF
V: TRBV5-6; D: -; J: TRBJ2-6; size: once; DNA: TGTGCCAGCGATTGGGGGACAGGGGCCAACGTCCTGACTTTC; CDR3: CASDWGTGANVLTF
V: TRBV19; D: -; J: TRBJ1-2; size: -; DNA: TGTGCCAGTAGTATTGGGGACATCAATAACTATGGCTACACCTTC; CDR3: CASSIGDINNYGYTF
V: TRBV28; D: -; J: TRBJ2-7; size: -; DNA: TGTGCCAGCAGTACACCCGGGACAATGAACAACGAGCAGTACTTC; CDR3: CASSTPGTMNNEQYF
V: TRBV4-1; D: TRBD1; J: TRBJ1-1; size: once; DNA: TGCGCCAGCAGCCAGCCAGACAGGGGAGGAACTGAAGCTTTCTTT; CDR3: CASSQPDRGGTEAFF
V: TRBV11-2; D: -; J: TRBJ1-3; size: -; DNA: TGTGCCAGCAGCTTAGTGGGAGGACGAGGCATATATTTT; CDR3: CASSLVGGRGIYF
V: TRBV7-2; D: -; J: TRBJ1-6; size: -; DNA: TGTGCCAGCAGCTTATCCTCCGGGGGCTCCTATAATTCACCCCTCCACTTT; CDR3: CASSLSSGGSYNSPLHF
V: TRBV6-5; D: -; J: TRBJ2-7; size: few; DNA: TGTGCCAGCAGCGGAGGGTTCTGGGAGCAGTACTTC; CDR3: CASSGGFWEQYF
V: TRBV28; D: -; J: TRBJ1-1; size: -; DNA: TGTGCCAGCGGTGCATCTGACAGGAACACTGAAGCTTTCTTT; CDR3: CASGASDRNTEAFF
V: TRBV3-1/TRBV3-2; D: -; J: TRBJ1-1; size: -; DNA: TGTGCCAGCAGCCAAGATTACGGGAAAGGGGGAACTGAAGCTTTCTTT; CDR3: CASSQDYGKGGTEAFF
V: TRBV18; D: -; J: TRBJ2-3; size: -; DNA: TGTGCCAGCTCTCAACAGGGGACTAGCACAGATACGCAGTATTTT; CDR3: CASSQQGTSTDTQYF
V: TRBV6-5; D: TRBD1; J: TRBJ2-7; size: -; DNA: TGTGCCAGCAGTTACGGACCAGGGGGCGAGCAGTACTTC; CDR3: CASSYGPGGEQYF
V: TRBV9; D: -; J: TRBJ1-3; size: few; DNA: TGTGCCAGCAGCGTAGCCCCGGGAGAGTTTCTTGGAAACACCATATATTTT; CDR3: CASSVAPGEFLGNTIYF
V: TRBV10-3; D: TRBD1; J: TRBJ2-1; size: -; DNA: TGTGCCATCAGCCGGGACAGGGGCGATGAGCAGTTCTTC; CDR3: CAISRDRGDEQFF